These 30 T cell receptor beta chains were sequenced from one sample in a study of response to subunit inactivated influenza vaccine. Each CDR3 protein gets one entry after TCRdb re-called the RT-PCR reads with MiXCR. The data show around 750,000 distinct CDR3 sequences, about 20% seen once. Sequenced here: PBMCs from blood, sampled roughly 5 days after vaccination. These receptor sequences come from a man aged 50 to 60 who received an inactivated influenza vaccine.

This clonotype turned up a few times. This chain connects TRBV12-3 or TRBV12-4 to TRBJ2-2; 12 bases fit TRBD2. The CDR3 contains 17 residues. The V gene end was trimmed by 6 bases and the J gene end by 2 bases; junction bases not matched to a gene: 7. The CDR3 region is CASSPRTSGTNTGELFF. CDR3 sequence (DNA): TGTGCCAGCAGCCCTAGGACTAGCGGGACTAACACCGGGGAGCTGTTTTTT.

The rearrangement joins TRBV20-1 to TRBJ2-5; the match to TRBD1 covers 9 bases. V shed 1 base and J 5 bases; nucleotides not matched to a gene: 5. Germline V lookup: CDR1 DFQATT, CDR2 SNEGSKA (reference sequence). CDR3 length: 14 residues. The DNA for the CDR3 is TGCAGTGCTAGAGGTACAGGGGGCCAGGAGACCCAGTACTTC. Protein sequence: CSARGTGGQETQYF.

This clonotype came up many times. V usage is TRBV28 and J usage is TRBJ2-2; TRBD1 agrees at 9 bases. V trimming: 9 bases; J trimming: 4 bases; junction bases outside the gene matches: 6. This CDR3 has 14 amino acids. Looked up from germline, CDR1 is MDHEN and CDR2 is SYDVKM. CDR3 region: CARDRGWSTGELFF. CDR3 in DNA: TGTGCCAGGGACAGGGGTTGGAGCACCGGGGAGCTGTTTTTT.

The chain joins TRBV4-2 to TRBJ2-6; D may be TRBD2 (7 bases). Trimming took 0 bases from V and 0 from J, leaving 15 bases between them. The CDR3 spans 19 residues. The V gene's germline CDR1 is LGHNA and CDR2 YNFKEQ. The CDR3 protein is CASSQDWGGDYSGANVLTF. The CDR3 DNA reads TGTGCCAGCAGCCAAGATTGGGGGGGCGACTACTCTGGGGCCAACGTCCTGACTTTC.

This clonotype was seen more than once but under ten times. This chain joins TRBV6-2 or TRBV6-3 and TRBJ2-1; 7 nucleotides align to TRBD2. Looked up from germline, CDR1 is MNHEY and CDR2 is SVGEGT. The CDR3 totals 15 residues. Germline trimming cut 6 bases from V and 0 bases from J; bases unmatched to any gene: 5. CDR3 protein: CASSGTKSSYNEQFF. The CDR3 DNA sequence: TGTGCCAGCAGCGGGACTAAGAGCTCCTACAATGAGCAGTTCTTC.

This clonotype was seen a few times. This rearrangement joins TRBV7-2 to TRBJ2-1, with D perhaps TRBD2 (5 bases). The CDR3 contains 12 residues. The ends were cut back, 2 bases at V and 15 bases at J, with 14 bases in the middle. Germline CDR1 SGHTA, CDR2 FQGNSA. In nucleotides, the CDR3 is TGTGCCAGCAGCTTAACCAGACGGGAAGCGTTCTTC. Translated, it gives CASSLTRREAFF. The variable domain in full, with the rest retrieved from reference TRBV7-2 and TRBJ2-1, is GAGVSQSPSNKVTEKGKDVELRCDPISGHTALYWYRQSLGQGLEFLIYFQGNSAPDKSGLPSDRFSAERTGGSVSTLTIQRTQQEDSAVYLCASSLTRREAFFGPGTRLTVL.

This chain links TRBV2 with TRBJ2-7; D is undetermined. Trimming took 1 base from V and 13 from J, leaving 8 bases between them. This CDR3 region has 10 residues. Germline V CDR1 and CDR2: SNHLY, FYNNEI. This CDR3 reads CASSEGIDYF. The DNA of the CDR3 is TGTGCCAGCAGTGAAGGAATCGACTACTTC.

The genes are TRBV20-1 and TRBJ2-7, with 10 bases identical to TRBD1. J lost 6 bases, V lost 3 bases, and 5 bases had no gene match. Germline values: CDR1 DFQATT, CDR2 SNEGSKA (reference sequence). CDR3 length equals 13 residues. The CDR3 is CSASGTGVGEQYF. CDR3 bases: TGCAGTGCTAGTGGGACAGGGGTGGGCGAGCAGTACTTC.

The genes are TRBV5-6 and TRBJ2-7, with 9 bases identical to TRBD1. J was trimmed by 5 bases and V by 4 bases; bases with no gene match: 10. Germline assignment: CDR1 SGHDT and CDR2 YYEEEE. CDR3 length: 15 amino acids. CDR3: CASSTTTGGRNEQYF. CDR3 DNA sequence: TGTGCCAGCAGCACAACTACAGGGGGCAGGAACGAGCAGTACTTC.

The V gene is TRBV7-2, the J gene TRBJ2-4, with 8 bases identical to TRBD1. Germline V gene data show CDR1 as SGHTA and CDR2 as FQGNSA. The trim removed 2 bases at V and 3 bases at J, leaving 6 bases unmatched. CDR3 size: 16 residues. The CDR3 loop is CASSLRQGFVKNIQYF. The CDR3 region has the DNA TGTGCCAGCAGCTTAAGACAGGGGTTCGTCAAAAACATTCAGTACTTC.

Only a few counts were recorded for this clonotype. The rearrangement links TRBV9 to TRBJ2-1; maybe TRBD2 (6 bases). The CDR3 is made up of 16 amino acids. The germline V gene encodes CDR1 SGDLS and CDR2 YYNGEE. The V and J ends lost 0 bases and 0 bases respectively, with 10 bases between them. For the CDR3, the DNA is TGTGCCAGCAGCGTAGACCTAGCGCCCTCCTACAATGAGCAGTTCTTC. It translates to CASSVDLAPSYNEQFF.

This clonotype was observed at least ten times. The chain carries TRBV20-1 and TRBJ1-1, with 7 bases aligning to TRBD1. This CDR3 region has 14 residues. V trimming: 3 bases; J trimming: 0 bases; junction bases outside the gene matches: 4. Germline V gives CDR1 DFQATT, CDR2 SNEGSKA (reference sequence). CDR3 coding DNA: TGCAGTGCTAGCGAAACAGGGGTGAACACTGAAGCTTTCTTT. Protein sequence: CSASETGVNTEAFF.

This chain connects TRBV20-1 to TRBJ1-2; tentatively, D is TRBD1 (5 bases). V was trimmed by 4 bases and J by 4 bases, leaving 16 bases between them. The germline V gene has CDR1 DFQATT and CDR2 SNEGSKA (reference sequence). There are 14 residues in the CDR3. Here the CDR3 reads CSATEGAAPYGYTF. The CDR3 nucleotides read TGCAGTGCTACTGAAGGGGCCGCTCCCTATGGCTACACCTTC.

This chain connects TRBV2 to TRBJ2-4; D is perhaps TRBD1 or TRBD2 (5 bases each). Germline loops: CDR1 SNHLY, CDR2 FYNNEI. Trimming pared 4 bases from V and 8 bases from J, leaving 12 bases between. This CDR3 is 13 amino acids long. CDR3 bases: TGTGCCAGCAGTGTGGGCAGGGAGTACATTCAGTACTTC. Its protein product is CASSVGREYIQYF.

The V gene is TRBV29-1, the J gene TRBJ2-2; TRBD2 matches at 7 bases. Germline values: CDR1 SQVTM, CDR2 ANQGSEA. CDR3 size: 11 residues. The ends lost 7 bases at V and 7 bases at J; junction bases unmatched: 3. The CDR3 sequence: CSAAGFGELFF. The CDR3 DNA sequence: TGCAGCGCAGCGGGATTCGGGGAGCTGTTTTTT.

The V and J genes are TRBV27 and TRBJ2-7, with 7 bases matching TRBD1. V shed 6 bases, J shed 2 bases, and the junction held 10 bases outside the gene matches. CDR1 and CDR2 from the germline V gene are MNHEY and SMNVEV (reference sequence). The CDR3 runs 15 residues. DNA of the CDR3: TGTGCCAGCAGATGGAGCCGGGACAGTCCCTACGAGCAGTACTTC. Amino acid sequence: CASRWSRDSPYEQYF.

In its sample, this clonotype was seen many times. As DNA, the CDR3 is TGTGCCAGCAGTTTTATCCGAACTGAAGCTTTCTTT. Protein: CASSFIRTEAFF. The chain employs TRBV28 and TRBJ1-1; D unresolved. Between the trimmed V and J ends, which lost 3 bases and 5 bases, there was a span of 7 bases. The CDR3 consists of 12 residues. The germline gives CDR1 MDHEN, CDR2 SYDVKM.

The chain carries TRBV10-3 and TRBJ1-6; possibly TRBD1 for D (5 bases). The germline CDR1 and CDR2 sequences are ENHRY and SYGVKD. Between the trimmed V and J ends, which lost 6 bases and 6 bases, there was a span of 12 bases. The CDR3 sequence is 14 residues long. The CDR3 DNA sequence: TGTGCCATCAGGATGGACCAGGGTAATTCACCCCTCCACTTT. Its translation is CAIRMDQGNSPLHF.

The chain carries TRBV4-3 and TRBJ2-5, with D maybe TRBD2 (5 bases). This CDR3 has 15 amino acids. Germline loops: CDR1 LGHNA, CDR2 YSLEER. V was shortened by 1 base and J by 1 base, with 10 bases between the two germline ends. DNA of the CDR3: TGCGCCAGCAGCCAAGGCCCGGGGTTCCAAGAGACCCAGTACTTC. Translation gives CASSQGPGFQETQYF.

The genes are TRBV3-1 and TRBJ2-3; TRBD2 agrees at 7 bases. This CDR3 region has 15 residues. V lost 4 bases and J lost 1; bases outside the gene matches: 5. Germline CDR1 reads LGHDT; CDR2 reads YNNKEL (reference sequence). The CDR3, as DNA: TGTGCCAGCAGCCCCTTCACTAGCGGCACAGATACGCAGTATTTT. As protein: CASSPFTSGTDTQYF.

This clonotype appeared many times. The CDR3 coding sequence is TGTGCCATCGCCGTGGCAAATAACTATGGCTACACCTTC. It translates to CAIAVANNYGYTF. The chain joins TRBV10-3 to TRBJ1-2; D is ambiguous. Germline V lookup: CDR1 ENHRY, CDR2 SYGVKD. The CDR3 loop spans 13 amino acids. The V gene lost 8 bases and the J gene lost 1 base, with 11 bases spanning the gap.

This clonotype occurred a few times. The chain uses TRBV13 and TRBJ2-7, with D possibly being TRBD1 (5 bases). The CDR3 loop spans 15 amino acids. Trimming removed 3 bases from V and 0 bases from J, with 12 bases in between. Germline V gene lookup returns CDR1 PRHDT and CDR2 FYEKMQ (reference sequence). The CDR3: CASSFKGKGSYEQYF. DNA of the CDR3: TGTGCCAGCAGCTTTAAGGGGAAAGGCTCCTACGAGCAGTACTTC. Combining the CDR3 with reference TRBV13 and TRBJ2-7 gives the whole variable domain AAGVIQSPRHLIKEKRETATLKCYPIPRHDTVYWYQQGPGQDPQFLISFYEKMQSDKGSIPDRFSAQQFSDYHSELNMSSLELGDSALYFCASSFKGKGSYEQYFGPGTRLTVT.

The chain couples TRBV20-1 to TRBJ2-7; a weak D match, TRBD2 (5 bases). Germline V lookup: CDR1 DFQATT, CDR2 SNEGSKA (reference sequence). This CDR3 is 14 amino acids long. Trimming removed 1 base from V and 2 bases from J, with 12 bases in between. CDR3 residues: CSARGEPLTYEQYF. CDR3 nucleotide sequence: TGCAGTGCTAGAGGGGAGCCTCTCACCTACGAGCAGTACTTC.

This clonotype was picked up a small number of times. The rearrangement uses TRBV7-9 and TRBJ1-3; no clear D. Trimming took 7 bases from V and 4 from J, leaving 8 bases between them. Germline CDR1 SEHNR, CDR2 FQNEAQ (reference sequence). The CDR3 length is 12 residues. The chain's CDR3 is CASMGSGNTIYF. The CDR3 DNA reads as TGTGCCAGCATGGGTTCAGGAAACACCATATATTTT.

This clonotype was detected many times. V usage is TRBV29-1 and J usage is TRBJ2-1; 10 bases agree with TRBD2. This CDR3 comprises 13 residues. The trim removed 6 bases at V and 7 bases at J, leaving 6 bases unmatched. Germline assignment: CDR1 SQVTM and CDR2 ANQGSEA. In nucleotides, the CDR3 is TGCAGCGTGAGGACTAGCGGATTAAATGAGCAGTTCTTC. This encodes CSVRTSGLNEQFF.

This clonotype was recorded a few times. The CDR3 coding sequence is TGTGCCAGCAGCTTAGGTGTGACTAGTGGTGAGCAGTTCTTC. Protein sequence: CASSLGVTSGEQFF. V and J are TRBV7-9 and TRBJ2-1; D might be TRBD2 (6 bases). Germline CDR1 is SEHNR and CDR2 is FQNEAQ (reference sequence). Trimming took 1 base from V and 9 from J, leaving 13 bases between them. There are 14 residues in the CDR3.

This chain links TRBV19 with TRBJ2-2, with 9 positions matching TRBD2. Per the germline V gene, CDR1 is LNHDA and CDR2 is SQIVND (reference sequence). The ends lost 7 bases at V and 3 bases at J; junction bases unmatched: 9. The CDR3 totals 16 residues. CDR3 region: CASTRLAGGYTGELFF. The CDR3 region has the DNA TGTGCCAGTACCAGACTGGCGGGGGGGTACACCGGGGAGCTGTTTTTT.

The J gene is TRBJ2-1, the V gene TRBV20-1; 8 nucleotides match TRBD2. The germline V gene encodes CDR1 DFQATT and CDR2 SNEGSKA (reference sequence). CDR3 length: 13 residues. V shed 6 bases, J shed 10 bases, and the junction held 11 bases outside the gene matches. This CDR3 reads CSASRKVAGEQFF. CDR3 DNA: TGCAGTGCCTCCAGGAAGGTAGCGGGAGAGCAGTTCTTC.

This clonotype was found a few times. The chain is built from TRBV10-3 and TRBJ2-5; TRBD2 matches at 7 bases. CDR1 and CDR2 from the germline V gene are ENHRY and SYGVKD. The CDR3 has 13 amino acids. With V trimmed by 8 bases and J by 5 bases, 8 bases remained unmatched. CDR3 nucleotides: TGTGCCATCGGGGGGGGTTCTGGGGAGACCCAGTACTTC. It translates to CAIGGGSGETQYF.

In this sample, this clonotype turned up a few times. CDR3 coding DNA: TGTGCCAGCAGTTACAATTTCGGATCGAGCGAGCAGTACTTC. This codes for CASSYNFGSSEQYF. The gene calls are TRBV6-2 or TRBV6-3 and TRBJ2-7, with D uncertain. The CDR3 consists of 14 residues. V dropped 2 bases and J dropped 6 bases, with 14 bases sitting between them. Germline V CDR1 and CDR2: MNHEY, SVGEGT.